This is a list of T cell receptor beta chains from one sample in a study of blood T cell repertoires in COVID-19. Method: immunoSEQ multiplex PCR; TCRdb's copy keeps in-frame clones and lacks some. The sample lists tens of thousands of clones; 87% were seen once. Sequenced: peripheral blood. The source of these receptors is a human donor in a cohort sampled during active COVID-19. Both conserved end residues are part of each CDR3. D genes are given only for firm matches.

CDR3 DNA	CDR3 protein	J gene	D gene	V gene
TGTGCCAGTAGTCCCCACAGGGACGGTTACGAGCAGTACTTC	CASSPHRDGYEQYF	TRBJ2-7	.	TRBV19
TGTGCCAGTATTGGTTGGAGGGGCCTGAACACTGAAGCTTTCTTT	CASIGWRGLNTEAFF	TRBJ1-1	.	TRBV19
TGTGCCTGGAGTGATATAATCACCTCTCGGGGCTATGGCTACACCTTC	CAWSDIITSRGYGYTF	TRBJ1-2	.	TRBV30
TGTGCCAGCAGCTTCTACGGGACAGGGGGCTACGAGCAGTACTTC	CASSFYGTGGYEQYF	TRBJ2-7	TRBD1	TRBV7-9
TGTGCCACCCGAGGGATGGCGGGGGTAACAGATACGCAGTATTTT	CATRGMAGVTDTQYF	TRBJ2-3	TRBD2	TRBV28
TGTGCCAGCAGAGGACAGGGTCTGTATAATTCACCCCTCCACTTT	CASRGQGLYNSPLHF	TRBJ1-6	TRBD1	TRBV2
TGTGCCAGTACCGACAGGGGTTTGACAGATACGCAGTATTTT	CASTDRGLTDTQYF	TRBJ2-3	TRBD1	TRBV5-5
TGTGCCACCAGTGTACTACAGGGGGTGAAAGAGACCCAGTACTTC	CATSVLQGVKETQYF	TRBJ2-5	TRBD1	TRBV24-1
TGCGCCAGCAGCCAAGATTGGGCGGGAGGGAATGAGCAGTTCTTC	CASSQDWAGGNEQFF	TRBJ2-1	TRBD2	TRBV4-1
TGTGCCAGCACCCCCTCTAGTCTGAATACGCAGTATTTT	CASTPSSLNTQYF	TRBJ2-3	.	TRBV28
TGTGCCAGCAGTCCGGGACTAGCGGGAATTGGGACAGATACGCAGTATTTT	CASSPGLAGIGTDTQYF	TRBJ2-3	TRBD2	TRBV27
TGTGCCAGCAGCTCCCAATTTGGTGGCGGGAACTCAGATACGCAGTATTTT	CASSSQFGGGNSDTQYF	TRBJ2-3	.	TRBV11-3
TGTGCTAGTGGTTTGGCACCGGGGTGGACCTCTAGCACAGATACGCAGTATTTT	CASGLAPGWTSSTDTQYF	TRBJ2-3	.	TRBV12-5
TGTGCCAGCACCAACATGGGCCCAGGGGGCGAGCAGTACTTC	CASTNMGPGGEQYF	TRBJ2-7	TRBD1	TRBV2
TGTGCCACCAGCAGAGACAGGACTAAGCGAGAGACCCAGTACTTC	CATSRDRTKRETQYF	TRBJ2-5	.	TRBV15
TGTGCCAGCAGCGCTGACAGGGGGAGCAATCAGCCCCAGCATTTT	CASSADRGSNQPQHF	TRBJ1-5	TRBD1	TRBV6-5
TGTGCCAGCAGCTTCGGGACTAGCGGGAGGGCCAGCTACAATGAGCAGTTCTTC	CASSFGTSGRASYNEQFF	TRBJ2-1	TRBD2	TRBV5-5
TGCAGTGCTAGGAGGTCCGAGGGGCAGTACTTC	CSARRSEGQYF	TRBJ2-7	.	TRBV20-1
TGTGCCAGCAGCCGGGAGAACAATCAGCCCCAGCATTTT	CASSRENNQPQHF	TRBJ1-5	.	TRBV6-5
TGTGCCAGCTCACCACGTGCCGGGACAGGGGCCGAGCAGTACTTC	CASSPRAGTGAEQYF	TRBJ2-7	TRBD1	TRBV18
TGTGCCACCAGTGAATTGGAGAGCCAGAACACTGAAGCTTTCTTT	CATSELESQNTEAFF	TRBJ1-1	.	TRBV24-1
TGTGCCACCAGTGATTTCCTTAAGACATCTTCGGATACGCAGTATTTT	CATSDFLKTSSDTQYF	TRBJ2-3	.	TRBV24-1